The rows below give T cell receptor beta chains drawn from one sample of a study of CD8 T cells in ankylosing spondylitis. TCRdb reprocessed the 5' RACE reads with MiXCR, giving one entry per CDR3 protein. The table lists under 250,000 distinct CDR3 sequences, roughly 8.2% of them singletons, with 4.5% to 5% in the top ten. Sequencing was carried out using blood, either unsorted or a sorted T cell fraction (not recorded which). The source of these receptors is a female donor with ankylosing spondylitis or in good health (not recorded which). The conserved cysteine and the conserved F or W are not part of the CDR3 here. The order of the fields is J gene, V gene, D gene, CDR3 protein. A D gene is named only where the DNA matches it firmly.

TRBJ2-1 | TRBV3-1 | TRBD2 | ASSSTSGSRYEQF
TRBJ2-2 | TRBV6-1 | TRBD1 | ASSRDRGQDGELF
TRBJ1-5 | TRBV7-2 | . | ASSSSGQPQH
TRBJ1-4 | TRBV3-2 | . | ASSLRTGGSEKLF
TRBJ2-2 | TRBV12-3/TRBV12-4 | TRBD2 | ASRTSGRVGELF
TRBJ2-3 | TRBV5-1 | TRBD1 | ASSRQGTDTQY
TRBJ2-7 | TRBV28 | . | ASSPGLTPWEQY
TRBJ1-1 | TRBV5-1 | . | ASSLGQGITEAF
TRBJ2-1 | TRBV5-1 | . | ASSPQGSEQF
TRBJ1-5 | TRBV7-2 | . | ASSLGGRSNQPQH
TRBJ2-3 | TRBV29-1 | . | SVDLGIDDTQY
TRBJ2-7 | TRBV7-9 | TRBD1 | ATAGQGSYEQY
TRBJ2-1 | TRBV12-5 | . | ASGPPGPTNEQF
TRBJ2-2 | TRBV12-3/TRBV12-4 | . | ASSLGHRPGELF
TRBJ2-1 | TRBV14 | TRBD2 | AGSLGTSYYNEQF
TRBJ2-1 | TRBV29-1 | . | SVHSGAFYKYEQF
TRBJ2-7 | TRBV6-1 | TRBD1 | ASSRELPGQGEQY
TRBJ1-3 | TRBV7-9 | . | ASSSQTQTGNTIY
TRBJ1-2 | TRBV20-1 | . | SAIRPTYGYT
TRBJ2-7 | TRBV25-1 | . | ASSQGGDTYEQY
TRBJ2-1 | TRBV7-2 | TRBD2 | ASSRSGDPYNEQF
TRBJ2-7 | TRBV11-2 | . | ASSPGNALYEQY
TRBJ2-1 | TRBV27 | . | ATSLATHSSYNEQF
TRBJ2-1 | TRBV20-1 | TRBD2 | SAVSGSHSGGEQF
TRBJ2-1 | TRBV4-3 | . | ASSQRRRDEQF
TRBJ2-3 | TRBV3-1 | . | ACCPWGYSTDTQY
TRBJ1-2 | TRBV5-1 | TRBD1 | PSRPGQGDFS
TRBJ2-1 | TRBV7-2 | . | ASSIRRQQF
TRBJ2-2 | TRBV13 | TRBD2 | ASSRLRTRDLSGELF
TRBJ2-1 | TRBV5-1 | . | ASSGGHLTDEQF
TRBJ2-1 | TRBV28 | . | ASKTWYEQF
TRBJ2-7 | TRBV29-1 | . | SVEIGVAGDYEQY
TRBJ2-2 | TRBV5-8 | . | ASSFRGNGELF
TRBJ2-7 | TRBV4-3 | TRBD2 | ASSPGLVRYEQY
TRBJ2-1 | TRBV20-1 | TRBD2 | SAYPTSGIWDNEQF
TRBJ2-7 | TRBV29-1 | TRBD2 | SVAGLAGDYEQY